One sample yielded the 14 T cell receptor beta chains listed below, sequenced in a study of blood T cell repertoires in COVID-19. The data were produced by immunoSEQ multiplex PCR, yet TCRdb's version contains in-frame clones alone and is incomplete. The table shows some 350,000 clones, with about nine tenths occurring only once. Sequencing was performed on peripheral blood. These receptors were taken from a woman in her 70s with COVID-19, enrolled during active disease.

The chain recombines TRBV24-1 with TRBJ2-3; 12 bases line up with TRBD2. Germline CDR1 reads KGHDR; CDR2 reads SFDVKD. This CDR3 contains 16 residues. V gave up 3 bases and J gave up 0 bases; unmatched junction bases: 0. CDR3 sequence: CATSDGTSGSTDTQYF. CDR3 DNA sequence: TGTGCCACCAGTGATGGGACTAGCGGGAGCACAGATACGCAGTATTTT.

The rearrangement joins TRBV28 to TRBJ1-4, with a possible D match to TRBD1 (6 bases). The V end lost 10 bases, the J end lost 0 bases, and 12 bases lay between the germline ends. From germline, CDR1 is MDHEN and CDR2 SYDVKM. The CDR3 consists of 14 residues. The CDR3 DNA is TGTGCCACCTCACAGGGCGCAACTAATGAAAAACTGTTTTTT. This sequence encodes CATSQGATNEKLFF.

The chain combines TRBV4-3 with TRBJ1-1; D not resolved. The germline V gene encodes CDR1 LGHNA and CDR2 YSLEER. Trimming pared 1 base from V and 0 bases from J, leaving 18 bases between. This CDR3 has 18 amino acids. The CDR3 reads CASSQGSWRAGMNTEAFF. CDR3 nucleotides: TGCGCCAGCAGCCAAGGGTCCTGGCGAGCGGGTATGAACACTGAAGCTTTCTTT.

The chain couples TRBV29-1 to TRBJ1-1; D unresolved. The CDR3 sequence is 13 residues long. V shed 7 bases and J shed 0 bases, with 12 bases lying between them. CDR1 is SQVTM, CDR2 ANQGSEA, per germline. The CDR3 DNA is TGCAGCGCTGGGCAGGTCTTGAACACTGAAGCTTTCTTT. Protein sequence: CSAGQVLNTEAFF.

This clone was observed once. The J gene is TRBJ2-3, the V gene TRBV30; 12 nucleotides match TRBD1. Germline-derived CDR1 and CDR2 are GTSNPN and SVGIG (reference sequence). V dropped 2 bases and J dropped 8; count of bases not matched to a gene: 5. The CDR3 runs 14 residues. CDR3 DNA: TGTGCCTGGAGTCCGGGACAGGGGGCGGGTACGCAGTATTTT. Protein: CAWSPGQGAGTQYF.

V usage is TRBV6-5 and J usage is TRBJ1-2; D may be TRBD1 (6 bases). V was cut by 0 bases and J by 5 bases, with 10 bases left in between. Germline CDR1 and CDR2: MNHEY and SVGAGI. This CDR3 has 14 amino acids. CDR3 loop: CASSYSDSVYGYTF. DNA for the CDR3: TGTGCCAGCAGTTACTCGGACAGTGTATATGGCTACACCTTC.

The chain recombines TRBV4-2 with TRBJ2-3, with 10 bases fitting TRBD2. CDR1 LGHNA and CDR2 YNFKEQ come from the germline V gene. The CDR3 contains 17 residues. V lost 0 bases and J lost 3; bases outside the gene matches: 6. In DNA, the CDR3 is TGTGCCAGCAGCCAAGATCTCCTAGCGGGGGAGACAGATACGCAGTATTTT. Protein sequence: CASSQDLLAGETDTQYF.

The gene calls are TRBV7-3 and TRBJ2-1; possibly TRBD2 for D (5 bases). The CDR3 runs 15 residues. Trimming took 1 base from V and 2 from J, leaving 9 bases between them. Germline V gene sequence: CDR1 SGHTA, CDR2 FQGTGA. The DNA of the CDR3 is TGTGCCAGCAGCTTAAACGGACTCGCCTACAATGAGCAGTTCTTC. It specifies CASSLNGLAYNEQFF.

The rearrangement uses TRBV27 and TRBJ1-1, with 7 bases identical to TRBD1. CDR3 length: 17 amino acids. Germline CDR1 reads MNHEY; CDR2 reads SMNVEV (reference sequence). V trimming: 6 bases; J trimming: 3 bases; junction bases outside the gene matches: 16. CDR3 nucleotides: TGTGCCAGCAGCACCCGGGAGCGACAGGGTTCCTACACTGAAGCTTTCTTT. It encodes CASSTRERQGSYTEAFF.

In its sample, this clone was seen once. The CDR3 loop reads CASSRERGLAGPSYEQYF. In DNA form, the CDR3 reads TGTGCCAGCAGTCGTGAAAGGGGCCTAGCGGGGCCCTCCTACGAGCAGTACTTC. The chain joins TRBV6-6 to TRBJ2-7; 9 positions match TRBD2. The ends lost 5 bases at V and 0 bases at J; junction bases unmatched: 14. The CDR3 is 18 residues long. CDR1 and CDR2 from the germline V gene are MNHNY and SVGAGI (reference sequence).

The chain combines TRBV13 with TRBJ2-7; 7 positions match TRBD1. Germline V gives CDR1 PRHDT, CDR2 FYEKMQ (reference sequence). Trimming cost V 5 bases and J 4 bases; bases outside gene matches: 8. The CDR3 spans 14 residues. The CDR3 loop reads CASSLDRTPYEQYF. The DNA of the CDR3 is TGTGCCAGCAGCCTGGACAGGACTCCATACGAGCAGTACTTC.

The chain recombines TRBV12-5 with TRBJ2-7, with 8 bases aligning to TRBD1. V shed 5 bases, J shed 2 bases, and the junction held 11 bases outside the gene matches. CDR1 is LGHNT and CDR2 is FRNRAP in the germline V gene. The CDR3 covers 16 residues. The CDR3 bases are TGTGCTAGTGGTATCTCTGACAGGGGCCCAACCTACGAGCAGTACTTC. Amino acids: CASGISDRGPTYEQYF.

The rearrangement links TRBV11-2 to TRBJ1-4; D remains unclear. The CDR3 runs to 15 residues. From germline, CDR1 is SGHAT and CDR2 FQNNGV. Trimming cost V 3 bases and J 5 bases, with 13 bases left between them. CDR3 in DNA: TGTGCCAGCAGCTTGGCCGCGGACTTAAATGAAAAACTGTTTTTT. Encoded protein: CASSLAADLNEKLFF.

The rearrangement links TRBV25-1 to TRBJ2-2; 7 bases are a match to TRBD2. This CDR3 contains 16 residues. Germline V lookup: CDR1 MGHDK, CDR2 SYGVNS. V was clipped by 1 base and J by 3 bases; unmatched bases: 5. CDR3 sequence reads: CASSEFKGRDTGELFF. The CDR3 DNA follows: TGTGCCAGCAGTGAATTTAAGGGGAGGGACACCGGGGAGCTGTTTTTT.